What follows describes a single T cell receptor (beta chain). The sample comes from a study of cytomegalovirus exposure and HLA in healthy donors. This CDR3 is built from 16 residues. Per the germline V gene, CDR1 is SGDLS and CDR2 is YYNGEE. Trimming stripped 0 bases from V and 4 bases from J, with 14 bases between. The PCR employed 60 Vbeta primers together with 13 Jbeta primers. Data came from immunoSEQ multiplex PCR; TCRdb stores just in-frame clones and leaves some out. Among around 60,000 clones, 80% were seen once, and the ten largest hold less than 7%. The TCR was taken from a male donor in good health and CMV-seronegative. Source material: PBMCs. The genes are TRBV9 and TRBJ1-3; D might be TRBD1 (5 bases). CDR3 protein: CASSVAGPQSGNTIYF. The CDR3 bases are TGTGCCAGCAGCGTAGCAGGGCCACAATCCGGAAACACCATATATTTT. The full variable domain, rest sourced from reference TRBV9 and TRBJ1-3, is DSGVTQTPKHLITATGQRVTLRCSPRSGDLSVYWYQQSLDQGLQFLIQYYNGEERAKGNILERFSAQQFPDLHSELNLSSLELGDSALYFCASSVAGPQSGNTIYFGEGSWLTVV.